This is a list of T cell receptor beta chains from one sample in a study of blood T cells in healthy people across ages. TCRdb re-called the 5' RACE reads through MiXCR, storing one row per CDR3 protein. Of more than 500,000 distinct CDR3 sequences in the sample, about a quarter are singletons; the top ten hold approximately 3.6%. The sample was also linked to a second study, of T cells of mothers and their children.

Sequencing input: blood. Receptors were obtained from a boy younger than 10 in good health. The CDR3 runs from the conserved cysteine through the conserved F or W. D genes are given only for firm matches. Part of the rows lack a size; the others show once, few, many or a class for expanded clones.

>TRBD1|few|TRBJ1-1|TRBV7-9
CASRTDRVGTEAFF
TGTGCCAGCAGGACGGACAGGGTGGGCACTGAAGCTTTCTTT
>-|-|TRBJ2-2|TRBV5-5
CASSSEDPSEELFF
TGTGCCAGCAGCTCTGAGGACCCAAGTGAGGAGCTGTTTTTT
>-|few|TRBJ1-2|TRBV6-6
CASLQGKDYGYTF
TGTGCCAGCCTTCAAGGGAAGGACTATGGCTACACCTTC
>TRBD2|-|TRBJ2-3|TRBV7-3
CASSSARLASTDTQYF
TGTGCCAGCAGCTCTGCCCGACTAGCGAGCACAGATACGCAGTATTTT
>-|-|TRBJ2-6|TRBV7-6
CASSPDLGGANVLTF
TGTGCCAGCAGCCCCGACCTGGGTGGGGCCAACGTCCTGACTTTC
>TRBD2|few|TRBJ2-3|TRBV20-1
CSLNPGGAQYF
TGCAGTCTTAACCCGGGGGGGGCGCAGTATTTT
>-|few|TRBJ2-3|TRBV5-1
CASSLGASGPDTQYF
TGCGCCAGCAGCTTGGGGGCCAGCGGCCCCGATACGCAGTATTTT
>-|-|TRBJ2-4|TRBV7-9
CASSLSGPKNIQYF
TGTGCCAGCAGCTTATCAGGCCCCAAAAACATTCAGTACTTC
>-|few|TRBJ1-4|TRBV29-1
CSVRISGKLFF
TGCAGCGTCCGTATTTCCGGAAAACTGTTTTTT
>-|few|TRBJ1-2|TRBV12-3/TRBV12-4
CASSLDAGRYGYTF
TGTGCCAGCAGCCTAGACGCGGGCCGATATGGCTACACCTTC
>-|few|TRBJ2-5|TRBV20-1
CSALAVGETQYF
TGCAGTGCGCTAGCAGTGGGGGAGACCCAGTACTTC
>TRBD1|few|TRBJ1-6|TRBV11-2
CASSTLQGLNSPLHF
TGTGCCAGCAGCACCCTACAGGGGTTGAATTCACCCCTCCACTTT
>-|few|TRBJ2-3|TRBV7-2
CASSLMTASTDTQYF
TGTGCCAGCAGCCTAATGACAGCGAGCACAGATACGCAGTATTTT
>-|-|TRBJ2-1|TRBV28
CASRLSYNEQFF
TGTGCCAGCAGGCTATCCTACAATGAGCAGTTCTTC
>-|-|TRBJ1-4|TRBV7-9
CASSAYFSGTADEKLFF
TGTGCCAGCAGCGCGTACTTTTCCGGGACGGCGGATGAAAAACTGTTTTTT
>-|few|TRBJ2-7|TRBV20-1
CSAGWGYEQYF
TGCAGTGCTGGGTGGGGCTACGAGCAGTACTTC
>TRBD1|-|TRBJ2-4|TRBV30
CAWGTGTAGNIQYF
TGTGCCTGGGGGACCGGGACAGCCGGAAACATTCAGTACTTC
>-|-|TRBJ1-2|TRBV29-1
CSVTRLEGYTF
TGCAGCGTTACCCGTTTAGAAGGCTACACCTTC
>-|-|TRBJ2-5|TRBV6-5
CASSYTVQETQYF
TGTGCCAGCAGTTACACAGTACAAGAGACCCAGTACTTC
>-|few|TRBJ2-5|TRBV19
CASSISWGRETQYF
TGTGCCAGTAGTATTTCCTGGGGGCGGGAGACCCAGTACTTC
>-|few|TRBJ1-4|TRBV25-1
CASHDSINEKLFF
TGTGCCAGCCATGACAGCATTAATGAAAAACTGTTTTTT
>-|-|TRBJ2-3|TRBV18
CASSDLTDTQYF
TGTGCCAGCTCGGACCTCACAGATACGCAGTATTTT
>-|-|TRBJ2-5|TRBV29-1
CSVEFGETQYF
TGCAGCGTTGAATTTGGAGAGACCCAGTACTTC
>-|-|TRBJ2-7|TRBV15
CATSSSSSNEQYF
TGTGCCACCAGCAGCTCTTCGTCGAACGAGCAGTACTTC
>-|few|TRBJ1-1|TRBV5-1
CASRRQELAKNTEAFF
TGCGCCAGCAGACGACAGGAGCTCGCCAAGAACACTGAAGCTTTCTTT
>TRBD1|-|TRBJ2-7|TRBV7-9
CASSLSGTDYEQYF
TGTGCCAGCAGCTTAAGTGGGACAGACTACGAGCAGTACTTC
>-|few|TRBJ2-2|TRBV2
CASSVRYTGELFF
TGTGCCAGCAGTGTCCGGTACACCGGGGAGCTGTTTTTT
>-|-|TRBJ2-1|TRBV30
CAWTATYNEQFF
TGTGCCTGGACAGCAACCTACAATGAGCAGTTCTTC
>-|-|TRBJ2-1|TRBV4-2
CASSQVGPAGVSYNEQFF
TGTGCCAGCAGCCAAGTAGGCCCAGCGGGCGTATCCTACAATGAGCAGTTCTTC
>-|few|TRBJ2-1|TRBV6-5
CASSYRVSYHEQFF
TGTGCCAGCAGTTACAGGGTTAGCTACCATGAGCAGTTCTTC
>-|few|TRBJ2-7|TRBV20-1
CSARDHGGRSYEQYF
TGCAGTGCTAGAGACCACGGGGGCCGTTCCTACGAGCAGTACTTC
>-|many|TRBJ2-2|TRBV9
CASNPDPNTGELFF
TGTGCCAGCAACCCGGACCCTAACACCGGGGAGCTGTTTTTT
>TRBD2|-|TRBJ2-5|TRBV2
CASSIPPGLAPKVTKETQYF
TGTGCCAGCAGTATTCCACCGGGACTAGCGCCGAAAGTAACAAAAGAGACCCAGTACTTC